This T cell receptor (beta chain) was obtained from a study of cytomegalovirus exposure and HLA in healthy donors. Use of 60 Vbeta and 13 Jbeta primers characterized the PCR. Per the original data handling: About 10 million of 75 million to 85 million unique TCR beta chains were shared, per a later count. Produced via immunoSEQ multiplex PCR; TCRdb's table is partial and in-frame only. D and trimming were read from the DNA, whereas the V and J calls and clone size are those reported in that table. The sample gives around 90,000 clones, approximately 79% of which show up once; 2.7% is in the top ten. J was trimmed by 3 bases and V by 4 bases; bases with no gene match: 17. This CDR3 has 20 residues. Germline V gene data show CDR1 as LNHNV and CDR2 as YYDKDF (reference sequence).

Sequencing used PBMCs. The V call is TRBV15, the J call TRBJ2-6; 8 bases are a match to TRBD1. This receptor was obtained from a young man in good health and CMV-seronegative. CDR3 in DNA: TGTGCCACCAGCACCCCATCTCGAGGACAGGGATTAGGTGGGGCCAACGTCCTGACTTTC. This gives the protein CATSTPSRGQGLGGANVLTF.